Below are 17 T cell receptor delta chains sequenced from a single sample in a study of gamma-delta chains in newborns, infants, children. TCRdb made new clone calls on the reads using CATT. The top ten clones hold approximately 9.3% of a sample with around 12,000 delta-chain clones, roughly 3.5% of them seen once. What was sequenced was blood. Receptors originate from a child who was a newborn, infant or young child, either healthy, febrile or measles-vaccinated (not recorded which).

V gene TRDV1 combines with J gene TRDJ1, with D perhaps TRDD3 (6 bases). Germline CDR1 reads TSWWSYY; CDR2 reads QGS. The length of the CDR3 is 22 residues. The ends were cut back, 0 bases at V and 0 bases at J, with 29 bases in the middle. CDR3 bases: TGTGCTCTTGGGGAACTTTTCGGAACACTTCCCGGGTACGGGGGGAACACCGATAAACTCATCTTT. This encodes CALGELFGTLPGYGGNTDKLIF.

There are a few counts of this clone. The chain recombines TRDV1 with TRDJ1; 11 bases align to TRDD3. Germline assignment: CDR1 TSWWSYY and CDR2 QGS. V lost 0 bases and J lost 2; bases outside the gene matches: 14. This CDR3 comprises 20 residues. The CDR3 region is CALGELGPSWYWGITDKLIF. The CDR3 coding sequence is TGTGCTCTTGGGGAACTAGGGCCTTCCTGGTACTGGGGGATAACCGATAAACTCATCTTT.

This clone was found a few times. V is TRDV2 and J is TRDJ3, with 12 bases matching TRDD3. The CDR3 covers 21 residues. V lost 3 bases and J lost 0; bases outside the gene matches: 11. Per the germline V gene, CDR1 is GEAIGNYY and CDR2 is EKD. This chain's CDR3 is CACDPTVLGDTRSWDTRQMFF. In nucleotides, the CDR3 is TGTGCCTGTGACCCGACCGTACTGGGGGATACCCGCTCCTGGGACACCCGACAGATGTTTTTC.

V and J are TRDV1 and TRDJ1; 9 positions match TRDD2. TCRdb records no J gene; here it was assigned by comparing the DNA to germline. The CDR3 has 21 residues. Germline trimming cut 5 bases from V and 0 bases from J; bases unmatched to any gene: 22. The germline CDR1 and CDR2 sequences are TSWWSYY and QGS. CDR3 coding DNA: TGTGCTCTTGGGAAACCTTCCTACGGCGGGGGGGCTGGTGAATACACCGATAAACTCATCTTT. Translated, it gives CALGKPSYGGGAGEYTDKLIF.

This clone showed up just a few times. The chain combines TRDV1 with TRDJ1; D might be TRDD3 (6 bases). This CDR3 is 24 amino acids long. Germline V gene sequence: CDR1 TSWWSYY, CDR2 QGS. V lost 0 bases to trimming and J lost 0 bases, with 35 bases between them. The CDR3 sequence: CALGELPPVPRLRLGTWYTDKLIF. DNA for the CDR3: TGTGCTCTTGGGGAACTGCCACCCGTTCCCCGCCTAAGGCTGGGGACCTGGTACACCGATAAACTCATCTTT.

V gene TRDV1 combines with J gene TRDJ1; 11 bases are shared with TRDD3. The CDR3 length is 26 residues. The germline V gene encodes CDR1 TSWWSYY and CDR2 QGS. V dropped 5 bases and J dropped 4; count of bases not matched to a gene: 39. The DNA of the CDR3 is TGTGCTCTTGGGACCAAACCGGGCCCGAACTTCCTAAGGGATCCATTGGGGGATACGCACAGCGATAAACTCATCTTT. Translating it yields CALGTKPGPNFLRDPLGDTHSDKLIF.

The chain recombines TRDV2 with TRDJ1; 9 bases are a match to TRDD3. Per germline, CDR1 GEAIGNYY and CDR2 EKD. The length of the CDR3 is 16 residues. V shed 2 bases, J shed 0 bases, and the junction held 6 bases outside the gene matches. CDR3 sequence (DNA): TGTGCCTGTGACAACTGGGGGACCTCCTACACCGATAAACTCATCTTT. Amino acids: CACDNWGTSYTDKLIF.

This clone has only a few counts. At one boundary the junction diverges from the germline segment, which might be a read error. This chain connects TRDV2 to TRDJ1; 8 bases match TRDD3. Germline V gene lookup returns CDR1 GEAIGNYY and CDR2 EKD. CDR3 length equals 15 residues. CDR3 coding DNA: TGTGCCTGTGGCACCGTAGGGGGGATAACCGATAAACTCATCTTT. This translates into CACGTVGGITDKLIF.

This clone was seen only a few times. Other DNA variants within this sample encode the same CDR3. The gene calls are TRDV1 and TRDJ1, with unresolved D. This CDR3 region has 26 residues. The V end was cut by 0 bases, the J end by 0 bases, with 41 bases between. The germline gives CDR1 TSWWSYY, CDR2 QGS. CDR3 DNA: TGTGCTCTTGGGGAACTTGGTCCCCCAGACGATTCCAACCATTCGGTGGGACCTTTGTACACCGATAAACTCATCTTT. Encoded protein: CALGELGPPDDSNHSVGPLYTDKLIF.

In DNA form, the CDR3 reads TGTGCTCTTGGGGAATTTCTCAATTCGGCTTGGGGGACCACACTTCCTTACACCGATAAACTCATCTTT. It encodes CALGEFLNSAWGTTLPYTDKLIF. The rearrangement joins TRDV1 to TRDJ1; possible D gene TRDD3, 7 bases. Trimming removed 2 bases at V and 0 bases at J, with 34 bases between. CDR1 is TSWWSYY and CDR2 is QGS in the germline V gene. The CDR3 runs 23 residues.

A note on this clone: A much more abundant neighbour one base away suggests this may be a read error. This sample also contains other DNA sequences that code for the same CDR3. The chain has TRAV29/DV5 and TRDJ1; 10 bases match TRDD3. The CDR3 has 18 amino acids. CDR1 and CDR2 from the germline V gene are NSMFDY and ISSIKDK. The CDR3, as DNA: TGTGCAGCAAGCGCTGGCCTTCCCGAACTGGGGGATTACGATAAGCTCATCTTT. Its protein is CAASAGLPELGDYDKLIF.

In this sample, this clone turned up a few times. The chain links TRDV1 to TRDJ1; D possibly matches TRDD2 or TRDD3 (5 bases each). CDR3 length equals 20 residues. The ends were cut back, 0 bases at V and 2 bases at J, with 25 bases in the middle. The germline gives CDR1 TSWWSYY, CDR2 QGS. Here the CDR3 reads CALGELFPRGVLFYTDKLIF. CDR3 nucleotides: TGTGCTCTTGGGGAACTCTTCCCCAGGGGGGTTCTGTTTTATACCGATAAACTCATCTTT.

This chain links TRDV1 with TRDJ1; 9 bases fit TRDD3. The germline gives CDR1 TSWWSYY, CDR2 QGS. The junction had 15 bases not matched to a gene; V was cut back by 4 bases and J by 0 bases. This CDR3 has 19 residues. The CDR3 DNA reads TGTGCTCTTGGGGGCCCTACGGGGATACGAACCCTGTACACCGATAAACTCATCTTT. Protein: CALGGPTGIRTLYTDKLIF.

This clone has just a few counts. The chain carries TRDV1 and TRDJ1, with 12 bases matching TRDD3. CDR3 length: 15 amino acids. Germline V lookup: CDR1 TSWWSYY, CDR2 QGS. Germline trimming cut 2 bases from V and 8 bases from J; bases unmatched to any gene: 6. The CDR3 bases are TGTGCTCTTGGGGAAGAAGTACTGGGGGATACAAAACTCATCTTT. This codes for CALGEEVLGDTKLIF.

This clone was picked up a small number of times. The chain carries TRDV2 and TRDJ2; 11 positions agree with TRDD3. The CDR3 is 17 residues long. From germline, CDR1 is GEAIGNYY and CDR2 EKD. V lost 0 bases and J lost 2; bases outside the gene matches: 4. The CDR3: CACDTLGDTPLTAQLFF. The CDR3 nucleotides read TGTGCCTGTGACACCCTGGGGGATACCCCCTTGACAGCACAACTCTTCTTT.

This clone was seen a handful of times. Distinct nucleotide sequences in the sample also encode this CDR3. The chain carries TRDV2 and TRDJ3; 11 bases fit TRDD3. From germline, CDR1 is GEAIGNYY and CDR2 EKD. This CDR3 contains 19 residues. V shed 1 base, J shed 1 base, and the junction held 5 bases outside the gene matches. CDR3 DNA sequence: TGTGCCTGTGACACTGGGGGATACGGTGGATCCTGGGACACCCGACAGATGTTTTTC. This translates into CACDTGGYGGSWDTRQMFF.

This clone was counted between two and nine times. The chain couples TRDV2 to TRDJ1, with 13 bases lining up with TRDD3. Germline CDR1 and CDR2: GEAIGNYY and EKD. The V segment lost 3 bases and the J segment 0 bases; nucleotides outside the gene matches: 12. The CDR3 has 19 residues. CDR3 DNA: TGTGCCTGTGACTCAATACTGGGGGATACGGGAGCGTACACCGATAAACTCATCTTT. Its translation: CACDSILGDTGAYTDKLIF.